Shown below are 8 T cell receptor delta chains from a single sample sequenced in a study of gamma-delta chains in newborns, infants, children. TCRdb redid the clone calls on the reads with CATT. The profile covers 1,500 to 2,500 delta-chain clones, with approximately 3% appearing a single time and under 14% taken by the ten largest. The sequenced sample consisted of blood. The receptors originated from a child in good health.

Of note for this clone: With a much larger clone just one base away, this may be a read error. The identical CDR3 is also encoded by other nucleotide sequences in the sample. The rearrangement joins TRDV2 to TRDJ1; TRDD3 aligns across 10 bases. The CDR3 covers 18 residues. The germline CDR1 and CDR2 sequences are GEAIGNYY and EKD. CDR3: CACDTLGRGIRNTDKLIF. CDR3 nucleotide sequence: TGTGCCTGTGACACTCTGGGACGGGGGATACGTAACACCGATAAGCTCATCTTT.

To note about this clone: This sequence is one base from a far larger clone and is likely a read error. No J gene was assigned, while the V gene was called as TRDV2; the DNA was not used to check the table's D call, TRDD3. CDR1 and CDR2 (germline): GEAIGNYY, EKD. The CDR3 is made up of 13 amino acids. DNA of the CDR3: TGTGCCTGTGACACGGTTGGGGGCGATAAACCCATCTTT. This translates into CACDTVGGDKPIF.

Note on this clone: The likely explanation is a read error, given a far larger clone one base away. Other DNA sequences of this sample code for an identical CDR3. This chain uses TRDV2 with TRDJ2; 12 bases fit TRDD3. CDR3 size: 17 residues. Germline values: CDR1 GEAIGNYY, CDR2 EKD. CDR3 nucleotides: TGTGCCTGTGACAACGTACTGGGGGATACTTGGACAGCACAGCTCTTCTTT. Translation gives CACDNVLGDTWTAQLFF.

Notes on this clone: Since a much larger clone is just one base distant, this may be a read error. This chain joins TRDV2 and TRDJ1, with D uncertain. The CDR3 has 14 residues. Germline V gene data show CDR1 as GEAIGNYY and CDR2 as EKD. V was clipped by 3 bases and J by 2 bases, with 12 bases between them. CDR3 sequence (DNA): TGTGCCTGTGACCTGGTTTCGGAAACCGATAAACTCATCTTT. Protein sequence: CACDLVSETDKLIF.

This clone is judged medium-sized (0.01 to 0.1%). The same CDR3 also results from other DNA sequences found in this sample. The chain recombines TRDV2 with TRDJ1; 11 nucleotides align to TRDD3. The CDR3 consists of 17 residues. Unmatched junction bases numbered 10, after V lost 0 bases and J lost 5 bases. Germline V gives CDR1 GEAIGNYY, CDR2 EKD. CDR3 DNA sequence: TGTGCCTGTGACACCGTTGCACTGGGGGATATGTCGGATAAACTCATCTTT. Translated, it gives CACDTVALGDMSDKLIF.

Only a few counts were recorded for this clone. A much larger clone differs by one base, so this may be a read error. This chain uses TRDV2 with TRDJ1; tentatively, D is TRDD3 (6 bases). Germline values: CDR1 GEAIGNYY, CDR2 EKD. CDR3 size: 22 residues. The CDR3 reads CARDPLRADNVLGWGRTDKLIF. CDR3 nucleotides: TGTGCCCGTGACCCGCTTCGGGCGGACAACGTACTGGGTTGGGGTCGAACCGATAAACTCATCTTT.

This clone was seen a handful of times. A far more abundant clone sits one base away, making this likely a read error. This chain uses TRDV2 with TRDJ1; D not certain. Germline CDR1 and CDR2: GEAIGNYY and EKD. V was trimmed by 3 bases and J by 0 bases, leaving 22 bases between them. CDR3 length equals 18 residues. The CDR3 DNA follows: TGTGCCTGTGACGCCGTGGAACACCGTACAGGGTACACCGATAAACTCATCTTT. Its translation is CACDAVEHRTGYTDKLIF.

This clone was seen a few times. With a much larger clone just one base away, this may be a read error. The CDR3 sequence: CASTRPLELGDTRFLIF. The CDR3 nucleotides read TGTGCCTCCACGAGACCTCTGGAACTGGGGGATACGAGGTTCCTCATCTTT. The rearrangement joins TRDV3 to TRDJ1; TRDD3 matches 13 bases. This CDR3 contains 17 residues. Trimming at V came to 4 bases and at J to 11 bases, leaving 22 bases not matched to a gene. Germline V CDR1 and CDR2: TVYSNPD, GDNSRS (reference sequence). The full variable domain, completed using reference TRDV3 and TRDJ1, is CDKVTQSSPDQTVASGSEVVLLCTYDTVYSNPDLFWYRIRPDYSFQFVFYGDNSRSEGADFTQGRFSVKHILTQKAFHLVISPVRTEDSATYYCASTRPLELGDTRFLIFGKGTRVTVEP.